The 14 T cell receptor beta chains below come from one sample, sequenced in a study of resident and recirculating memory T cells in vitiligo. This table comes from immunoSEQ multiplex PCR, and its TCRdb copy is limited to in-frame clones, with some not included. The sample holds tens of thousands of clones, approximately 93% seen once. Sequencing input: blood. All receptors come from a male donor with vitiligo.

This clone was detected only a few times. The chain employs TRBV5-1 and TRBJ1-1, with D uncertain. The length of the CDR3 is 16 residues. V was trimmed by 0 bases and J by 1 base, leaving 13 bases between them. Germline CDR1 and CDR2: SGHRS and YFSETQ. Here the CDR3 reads CASSLEWADGNTEAFF. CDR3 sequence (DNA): TGCGCCAGCAGCTTGGAATGGGCTGATGGGAACACTGAAGCTTTCTTT.

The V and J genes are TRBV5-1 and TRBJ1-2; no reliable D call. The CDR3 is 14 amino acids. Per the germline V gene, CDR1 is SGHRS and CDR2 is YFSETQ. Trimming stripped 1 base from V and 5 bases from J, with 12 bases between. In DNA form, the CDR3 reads TGCGCCAGCAGCTTGAGCAAGGAGATGTATGGCTACACCTTC. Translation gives CASSLSKEMYGYTF.

CDR3 in amino acids: CASSSGLGTDTQYF. The CDR3 DNA is TGTGCCAGTAGTTCGGGACTCGGCACAGATACGCAGTATTTT. The chain has TRBV19 and TRBJ2-3, with D maybe TRBD2 (6 bases). The CDR3 is 14 amino acids. Germline CDR1 and CDR2: LNHDA and SQIVND (reference sequence). V gave up 5 bases and J gave up 1 base, with 10 bases separating them.

The CDR3 region is CSVEWQGVYEQYF. DNA for the CDR3: TGCAGCGTTGAATGGCAGGGGGTCTACGAGCAGTACTTC. The rearrangement links TRBV29-1 to TRBJ2-7, with 7 bases matching TRBD1. CDR1 is SQVTM, CDR2 ANQGSEA, per germline. J gave up 3 bases and V 2 bases, and 4 bases lay outside the gene matches. There are 13 residues in the CDR3.

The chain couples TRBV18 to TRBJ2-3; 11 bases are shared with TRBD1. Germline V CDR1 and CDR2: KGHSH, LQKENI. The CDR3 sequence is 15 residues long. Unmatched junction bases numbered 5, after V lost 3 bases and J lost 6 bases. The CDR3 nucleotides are TGTGCCAGCTCACCCGGGACAGGGGGTCGTGATACGCAGTATTTT. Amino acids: CASSPGTGGRDTQYF.

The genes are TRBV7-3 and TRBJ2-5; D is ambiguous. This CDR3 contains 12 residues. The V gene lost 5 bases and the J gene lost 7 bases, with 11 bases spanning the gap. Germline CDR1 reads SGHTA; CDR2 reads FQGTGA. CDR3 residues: CASSPPGGTQYF. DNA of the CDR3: TGTGCCAGCAGCCCCCCCGGCGGGACCCAGTACTTC.

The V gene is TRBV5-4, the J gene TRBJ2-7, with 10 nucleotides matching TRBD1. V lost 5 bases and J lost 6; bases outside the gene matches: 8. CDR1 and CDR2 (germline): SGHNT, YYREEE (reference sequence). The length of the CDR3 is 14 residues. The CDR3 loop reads CASRPDRGYGEQYF. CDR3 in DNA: TGTGCCAGCAGACCGGACAGGGGGTATGGCGAGCAGTACTTC.

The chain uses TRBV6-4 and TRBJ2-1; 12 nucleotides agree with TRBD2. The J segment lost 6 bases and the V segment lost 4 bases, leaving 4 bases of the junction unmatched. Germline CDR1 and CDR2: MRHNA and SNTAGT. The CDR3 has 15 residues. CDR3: CASSVASGGANEQFF. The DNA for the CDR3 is TGTGCCAGCAGTGTCGCTAGCGGGGGGGCCAATGAGCAGTTCTTC.

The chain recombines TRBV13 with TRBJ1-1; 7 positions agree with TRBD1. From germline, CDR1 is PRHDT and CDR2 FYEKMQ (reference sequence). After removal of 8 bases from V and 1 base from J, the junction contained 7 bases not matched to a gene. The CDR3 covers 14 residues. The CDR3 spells CASDEQGRNTEAFF. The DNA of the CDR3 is TGTGCCAGCGACGAACAGGGGCGGAACACTGAAGCTTTCTTT.

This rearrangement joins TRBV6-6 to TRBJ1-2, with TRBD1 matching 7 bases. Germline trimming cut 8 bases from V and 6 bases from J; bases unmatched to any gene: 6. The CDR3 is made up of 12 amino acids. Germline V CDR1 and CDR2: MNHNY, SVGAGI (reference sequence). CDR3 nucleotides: TGTGCCAGCGGGGTAGGGACAGATGGCTACACCTTC. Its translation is CASGVGTDGYTF.

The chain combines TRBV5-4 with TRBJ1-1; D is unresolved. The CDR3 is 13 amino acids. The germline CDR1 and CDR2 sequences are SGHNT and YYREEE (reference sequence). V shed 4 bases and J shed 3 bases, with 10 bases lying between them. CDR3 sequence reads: CASSGPYYTEAFF. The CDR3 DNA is TGTGCCAGCAGCGGGCCGTATTACACTGAAGCTTTCTTT. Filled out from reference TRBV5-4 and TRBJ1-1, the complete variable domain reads ETGVTQSPTHLIKTRGQQVTLRCSSQSGHNTVSWYQQALGQGPQFIFQYYREEENGRGNFPPRFSGLQFPNYSSELNVNALELDDSALYLCASSGPYYTEAFFGQGTRLTVV.

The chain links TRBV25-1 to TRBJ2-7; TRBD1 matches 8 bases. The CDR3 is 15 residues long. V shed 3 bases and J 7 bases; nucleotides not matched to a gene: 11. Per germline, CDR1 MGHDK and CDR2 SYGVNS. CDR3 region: CASSDPGQGDGEQYF. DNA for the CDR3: TGTGCCAGCAGTGACCCTGGACAGGGAGACGGTGAGCAGTACTTC.

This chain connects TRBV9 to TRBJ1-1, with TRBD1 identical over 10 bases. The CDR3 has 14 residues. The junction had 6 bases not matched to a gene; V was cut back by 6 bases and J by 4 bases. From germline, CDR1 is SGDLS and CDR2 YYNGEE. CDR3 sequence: CASNPTGGSTEAFF. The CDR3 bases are TGTGCCAGCAACCCGACAGGGGGCTCCACTGAAGCTTTCTTT.

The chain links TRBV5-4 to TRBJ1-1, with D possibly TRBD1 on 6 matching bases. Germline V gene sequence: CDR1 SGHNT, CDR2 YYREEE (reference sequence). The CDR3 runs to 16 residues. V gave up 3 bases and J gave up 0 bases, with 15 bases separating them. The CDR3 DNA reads TGTGCCAGCAGCTCCCGGGGGCGGGGGATGAACACTGAAGCTTTCTTT. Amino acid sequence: CASSSRGRGMNTEAFF.